The rows below give T cell receptor beta chains drawn from one sample of a study of T cell changes during pregnancy in multiple sclerosis. Libraries were prepared by immunoSEQ multiplex PCR; TCRdb keeps only in-frame clonotypes and omits some of them. The table includes tens of thousands of clones, around 92% detected once. The input for sequencing was CD4+ T cells from peripheral blood mononuclear cells, taken after pregnancy. Every receptor here comes from a female donor with multiple sclerosis, enrolled in a pregnancy study. Each CDR3 is given with its conserved first and last residue. D genes are given only for firm matches. Expanded clones are given a class, and other clones once, few, many or no size at all.

j_gene: TRBJ1-4
abundance: .
d_gene: TRBD1
v_gene: TRBV10-2
CDR3aa: CASSGQGGVALEKLFF
CDR3nt: TGCGCCAGCAGTGGACAGGGTGGAGTCGCCCTGGAAAAACTGTTTTTT

j_gene: TRBJ2-1
abundance: .
d_gene: TRBD1
v_gene: TRBV9
CDR3aa: CASSLGTAATIRQFF
CDR3nt: TGTGCCAGCAGCTTGGGGACAGCAGCTACAATAAGGCAGTTCTTC

j_gene: TRBJ1-4
abundance: .
d_gene: .
v_gene: TRBV30
CDR3aa: CACHNEKLFF
CDR3nt: TGTGCCTGCCATAATGAAAAACTGTTTTTT

j_gene: TRBJ2-3
abundance: .
d_gene: TRBD1
v_gene: TRBV4-2
CDR3aa: CASSQLGRQGSTDTQYF
CDR3nt: TGTGCCAGCAGCCAACTGGGCAGACAGGGGAGCACAGATACGCAGTATTTT

j_gene: TRBJ1-3
abundance: .
d_gene: TRBD1
v_gene: TRBV4-1
CDR3aa: CASSQAQTGVGNTIYF
CDR3nt: TGCGCCAGCAGCCAAGCTCAAACAGGGGTAGGAAACACCATATATTTT

j_gene: TRBJ2-5
abundance: .
d_gene: TRBD2
v_gene: TRBV7-2
CDR3aa: CASSLARTSGGLDGTQYF
CDR3nt: TGTGCCAGCAGCTTAGCCCGCACTAGCGGTGGACTGGATGGGACCCAGTACTTC

j_gene: TRBJ2-2
abundance: .
d_gene: TRBD1
v_gene: TRBV5-1
CDR3aa: CASSLVQGDTGELFF
CDR3nt: TGCGCCAGCAGCTTGGTGCAGGGGGACACCGGGGAGCTGTTTTTT

j_gene: TRBJ2-1
abundance: .
d_gene: .
v_gene: TRBV5-8
CDR3aa: CASSLRGSSYNEQFF
CDR3nt: TGTGCCAGCAGCTTGCGGGGGTCCTCCTACAATGAGCAGTTCTTC

j_gene: TRBJ2-2
abundance: .
d_gene: TRBD2
v_gene: TRBV7-6
CDR3aa: CASSGISGGLGTGELFF
CDR3nt: TGTGCCAGCAGCGGTATTAGCGGGGGCCTGGGCACCGGGGAGCTGTTTTTT

j_gene: TRBJ2-1
abundance: .
d_gene: TRBD2
v_gene: TRBV4-2
CDR3aa: CASGGLVINEQFF
CDR3nt: TGTGCCAGCGGGGGACTAGTCATCAATGAGCAGTTCTTC

j_gene: TRBJ2-1
abundance: .
d_gene: .
v_gene: TRBV9
CDR3aa: CASSVDGGASYNEQFF
CDR3nt: TGTGCCAGCAGCGTTGACGGCGGGGCCTCCTACAATGAGCAGTTCTTC

j_gene: TRBJ2-7
abundance: .
d_gene: .
v_gene: TRBV11-1
CDR3aa: CASSSDRKASEQYF
CDR3nt: TGTGCCAGCAGCTCCGACAGAAAAGCCTCCGAGCAGTACTTC

j_gene: TRBJ1-2
abundance: .
d_gene: .
v_gene: TRBV5-4
CDR3aa: CASSPRQLITGYTF
CDR3nt: TGTGCCAGCAGTCCCCGACAGCTGATTACGGGCTACACCTTC

j_gene: TRBJ1-4
abundance: few
d_gene: TRBD1
v_gene: TRBV30
CDR3aa: CAWTKQGPYEKLFF
CDR3nt: TGTGCCTGGACCAAACAGGGGCCTTATGAAAAACTGTTTTTT

j_gene: TRBJ1-1
abundance: .
d_gene: .
v_gene: TRBV13
CDR3aa: CASSSRRVMNTEAFF
CDR3nt: TGTGCCAGCAGCAGTAGACGGGTTATGAACACTGAAGCTTTCTTT

j_gene: TRBJ2-7
abundance: .
d_gene: TRBD2
v_gene: TRBV6-6
CDR3aa: CASATSGYEQYF
CDR3nt: TGTGCCAGCGCTACTAGCGGGTACGAGCAGTACTTC

j_gene: TRBJ1-1
abundance: once
d_gene: TRBD1
v_gene: TRBV5-6
CDR3aa: CASSRTGGTEAFF
CDR3nt: TGTGCCAGCAGCCGGACAGGGGGCACTGAAGCTTTCTTT

j_gene: TRBJ2-3
abundance: .
d_gene: .
v_gene: TRBV20-1
CDR3aa: CSYGGPDTQYF
CDR3nt: TGCAGTTACGGGGGGCCAGATACGCAGTATTTT

j_gene: TRBJ1-5
abundance: .
d_gene: .
v_gene: TRBV12-5
CDR3aa: CASDFGGGLGNQPQHF
CDR3nt: TGTGCTAGTGACTTTGGGGGGGGGTTGGGCAATCAGCCCCAGCATTTT

j_gene: TRBJ1-2
abundance: .
d_gene: .
v_gene: TRBV15
CDR3aa: CATEDLNYGYTF
CDR3nt: TGTGCCACGGAGGATCTTAACTATGGCTACACCTTC

j_gene: TRBJ1-1
abundance: few
d_gene: TRBD1
v_gene: TRBV6-1
CDR3aa: CASSGQGTTEAFF
CDR3nt: TGTGCCAGCAGTGGACAGGGGACCACTGAAGCTTTCTTT

j_gene: TRBJ2-2
abundance: .
d_gene: TRBD2
v_gene: TRBV7-3
CDR3aa: CASSLTSGRNTGELFF
CDR3nt: TGTGCCAGCAGCTTGACTAGCGGCCGAAACACCGGGGAGCTGTTTTTT

j_gene: TRBJ1-4
abundance: .
d_gene: .
v_gene: TRBV7-2
CDR3aa: CASSLLAATNEKLFF
CDR3nt: TGTGCCAGCAGCTTATTGGCGGCAACTAATGAAAAACTGTTTTTT

j_gene: TRBJ1-1
abundance: .
d_gene: TRBD1
v_gene: TRBV5-1
CDR3aa: CASSYGGTGVTEAFF
CDR3nt: TGCGCCAGCAGCTACGGGGGTACAGGGGTTACTGAAGCTTTCTTT

j_gene: TRBJ2-1
abundance: .
d_gene: TRBD1
v_gene: TRBV6-5
CDR3aa: CASRGDRVVNEQFF
CDR3nt: TGTGCCAGCAGGGGGGACAGGGTGGTCAATGAGCAGTTCTTC

j_gene: TRBJ1-1
abundance: .
d_gene: TRBD1
v_gene: TRBV7-2
CDR3aa: CASSTQTGFEEAFF
CDR3nt: TGTGCCAGCAGCACCCAGACAGGGTTTGAGGAAGCTTTCTTT

j_gene: TRBJ1-2
abundance: .
d_gene: .
v_gene: TRBV19
CDR3aa: CASSAGNRAGGYTF
CDR3nt: TGTGCCAGTAGTGCAGGGAACAGGGCGGGTGGCTACACCTTC

j_gene: TRBJ1-3
abundance: .
d_gene: .
v_gene: TRBV28
CDR3aa: CASKGKNTIYF
CDR3nt: TGTGCCAGCAAGGGGAAGAACACCATATATTTT

j_gene: TRBJ2-7
abundance: .
d_gene: TRBD2
v_gene: TRBV6-5
CDR3aa: CASSYSSPSGGYEQYF
CDR3nt: TGTGCCAGCAGTTACTCGTCGCCTAGCGGGGGCTACGAGCAGTACTTC

j_gene: TRBJ2-7
abundance: once
d_gene: TRBD2
v_gene: TRBV9
CDR3aa: CASSDRSGVSYEQYF
CDR3nt: TGTGCCAGCAGCGACCGTAGCGGGGTCTCCTACGAGCAGTACTTC

j_gene: TRBJ2-3
abundance: once
d_gene: .
v_gene: TRBV5-4
CDR3aa: CASSFARDTQYF
CDR3nt: TGTGCCAGCAGCTTTGCCAGAGATACGCAGTATTTT

j_gene: TRBJ2-1
abundance: .
d_gene: TRBD2
v_gene: TRBV11-2
CDR3aa: CASDSGLAVTSEQFF
CDR3nt: TGTGCCAGCGACTCGGGACTAGCGGTGACAAGCGAACAGTTCTTC

j_gene: TRBJ2-2
abundance: .
d_gene: .
v_gene: TRBV7-2
CDR3aa: CASSSSTGELFF
CDR3nt: TGTGCCAGCAGCTCGAGCACCGGGGAGCTGTTTTTT

j_gene: TRBJ2-3
abundance: .
d_gene: .
v_gene: TRBV7-3
CDR3aa: CASSSTGRTDTQYF
CDR3nt: TGTGCCAGCAGCTCGACAGGGAGGACAGATACGCAGTATTTT

j_gene: TRBJ1-5
abundance: .
d_gene: TRBD1
v_gene: TRBV4-3
CDR3aa: CASSQEGTGRNQPQHF
CDR3nt: TGCGCCAGCAGCCAAGAGGGGACAGGGCGAAATCAGCCCCAGCATTTT

j_gene: TRBJ1-5
abundance: .
d_gene: TRBD1
v_gene: TRBV19
CDR3aa: CASTSLWGQRPNQPQHF
CDR3nt: TGTGCCAGTACCAGCCTGTGGGGACAGAGGCCCAATCAGCCCCAGCATTTT

j_gene: TRBJ2-7
abundance: .
d_gene: TRBD2
v_gene: TRBV4-2
CDR3aa: CASSFGTSGGERYF
CDR3nt: TGTGCCAGCAGCTTTGGGACTAGCGGGGGGGAGCGATACTTC

j_gene: TRBJ1-2
abundance: .
d_gene: .
v_gene: TRBV18
CDR3aa: CASSPDQDKGYTF
CDR3nt: TGTGCCAGCTCACCTGACCAGGACAAGGGCTACACCTTC

j_gene: TRBJ2-7
abundance: .
d_gene: .
v_gene: TRBV7-2
CDR3aa: CASSPSGLTYEQYF
CDR3nt: TGTGCCAGCAGCCCTTCGGGACTGACCTACGAGCAGTACTTC

j_gene: TRBJ2-2
abundance: .
d_gene: TRBD2
v_gene: TRBV7-2
CDR3aa: CASSPQRGDTGELFF
CDR3nt: TGTGCCAGCAGCCCCCAGCGGGGGGACACCGGGGAGCTGTTTTTT

j_gene: TRBJ2-6
abundance: .
d_gene: TRBD1
v_gene: TRBV19
CDR3aa: CASTLGQGNPGANVLTF
CDR3nt: TGTGCCAGTACCCTGGGACAGGGAAATCCTGGGGCCAACGTCCTGACTTTC

j_gene: TRBJ1-5
abundance: .
d_gene: .
v_gene: TRBV19
CDR3aa: CASRASGQSSPQHF
CDR3nt: TGTGCCAGTAGGGCTAGCGGGCAGTCCTCACCCCAGCATTTT

j_gene: TRBJ2-1
abundance: .
d_gene: .
v_gene: TRBV6-6
CDR3aa: CASSLSYNEQFF
CDR3nt: TGTGCCAGCAGTCTTTCCTACAATGAGCAGTTCTTC

j_gene: TRBJ2-3
abundance: .
d_gene: .
v_gene: TRBV6-1
CDR3aa: CASSGLSSGGTDTQYF
CDR3nt: TGTGCCAGCAGTGGCCTCTCTTCGGGGGGCACAGATACGCAGTATTTT

j_gene: TRBJ2-6
abundance: .
d_gene: .
v_gene: TRBV5-5
CDR3aa: CASSYLLVSGANVLTF
CDR3nt: TGTGCCAGCAGCTACCTACTGGTCTCTGGGGCCAACGTCCTGACTTTC

j_gene: TRBJ2-1
abundance: .
d_gene: TRBD2
v_gene: TRBV19
CDR3aa: CASSIDSGYNEQFF
CDR3nt: TGTGCCAGTAGTATAGATAGCGGGTACAATGAGCAGTTCTTC

j_gene: TRBJ2-5
abundance: .
d_gene: .
v_gene: TRBV6-5
CDR3aa: CASSYSGGLIETQYF
CDR3nt: TGTGCCAGCAGTTACTCGGGGGGGCTGATAGAGACCCAGTACTTC

j_gene: TRBJ1-1
abundance: .
d_gene: TRBD1
v_gene: TRBV29-1
CDR3aa: CSVTGTGDTEAFF
CDR3nt: TGCAGCGTGACCGGGACAGGGGACACTGAAGCTTTCTTT

j_gene: TRBJ1-2
abundance: .
d_gene: .
v_gene: TRBV27
CDR3aa: CASSTGQSRVGYTF
CDR3nt: TGTGCCAGCAGTACTGGTCAGAGCAGGGTTGGCTACACCTTC

j_gene: TRBJ2-7
abundance: .
d_gene: TRBD2
v_gene: TRBV7-9
CDR3aa: CASSLGGGLGQYF
CDR3nt: TGTGCCAGCAGCTTGGGCGGGGGGCTGGGGCAGTACTTC

j_gene: TRBJ2-3
abundance: .
d_gene: .
v_gene: TRBV4-3
CDR3aa: CASSQVDRGDTQYF
CDR3nt: TGCGCCAGCAGCCAAGTCGACCGGGGAGATACGCAGTATTTT

j_gene: TRBJ2-6
abundance: .
d_gene: .
v_gene: TRBV5-1
CDR3aa: CASSLGLTVTFSGANVLTF
CDR3nt: TGCGCCAGCAGCTTGGGTTTGACAGTCACCTTCTCTGGGGCCAACGTCCTGACTTTC

j_gene: TRBJ2-4
abundance: .
d_gene: .
v_gene: TRBV5-6
CDR3aa: CASSLDTRGGRLAKNIQYF
CDR3nt: TGTGCCAGCAGCTTGGATACCAGGGGAGGGAGGCTAGCCAAAAACATTCAGTACTTC

j_gene: TRBJ2-5
abundance: .
d_gene: TRBD1
v_gene: TRBV7-7
CDR3aa: CASRRTGYAGETQYF
CDR3nt: TGTGCCAGCAGGCGGACAGGGTACGCGGGAGAGACCCAGTACTTC

j_gene: TRBJ1-5
abundance: .
d_gene: .
v_gene: TRBV19
CDR3aa: CASKEQGTNQPQHF
CDR3nt: TGTGCCAGTAAAGAACAGGGCACCAATCAGCCCCAGCATTTT